The next 8 T cell receptor beta chains were all read from a single sample in a study of cytomegalovirus exposure and HLA in healthy donors. PCR involved 60 Vbeta and 13 Jbeta primers. Clones were read by immunoSEQ multiplex PCR, and TCRdb kept only the in-frame ones, dropping some. The table includes over 250,000 clones, 75% to 90% detected once. The sample was PBMCs. These receptors were obtained from a man in his forties or fifties in good health and CMV-seropositive.

V and J are TRBV28 and TRBJ2-7, with D maybe TRBD2 (6 bases). Germline V gene data show CDR1 as MDHEN and CDR2 as SYDVKM. V was trimmed by 4 bases and J by 0 bases, leaving 10 bases between them. This CDR3 has 14 amino acids. This CDR3 reads CASSSGTVSYEQYF. CDR3 coding DNA: TGTGCCAGCAGTTCCGGGACTGTCTCCTACGAGCAGTACTTC.

The V gene is TRBV27, the J gene TRBJ2-5; 9 bases match TRBD1. The DNA matches TRBJ2-7 better at its end, which makes the J call doubtful. Germline V CDR1 and CDR2: MNHEY, SMNVEV (reference sequence). The CDR3 extends over 15 amino acids. The CDR3 here is CASRPTGTGSIEQYF. The CDR3 DNA sequence: TGTGCCAGCAGGCCTACCGGGACAGGGAGTATCGAGCAGTACTTC.

The chain is built from TRBV13 and TRBJ1-1, with D perhaps matching TRBD1 (6 bases). The ends were cut back, 0 bases at V and 3 bases at J, with 14 bases in the middle. CDR1 is PRHDT and CDR2 is FYEKMQ in the germline V gene (reference sequence). The CDR3 length is 16 residues. The DNA for the CDR3 is TGTGCCAGCAGCTTAGGCAGGGGCAATCGGGACACTGAAGCTTTCTTT. It codes for CASSLGRGNRDTEAFF.

This chain joins TRBV7-2 and TRBJ2-7, with 9 nucleotides matching TRBD1. The CDR3 loop spans 16 amino acids. Germline CDR1 is SGHTA and CDR2 is FQGNSA. J lost 0 bases, V lost 1 base, and 4 bases had no gene match. The CDR3 protein is CASSLGDRGTSYEQYF. DNA for the CDR3: TGTGCCAGCAGCTTAGGAGACAGGGGGACCTCCTACGAGCAGTACTTC.

This clone has just one count. CDR3 nucleotides: TGTGCCAGCAGTTACGGAGAGTTTTCCTACGAGCAGTACTTC. It specifies CASSYGEFSYEQYF. This rearrangement joins TRBV6-5 to TRBJ2-7; D unresolved. The CDR3 is 14 amino acids. Germline CDR1 and CDR2: MNHEY and SVGAGI. The V end lost 2 bases, the J end lost 1 base, and 9 bases lay between the germline ends.

The rearrangement links TRBV18 to TRBJ1-1; 10 nucleotides match TRBD1. CDR1 is KGHSH, CDR2 LQKENI, per germline. The CDR3 totals 14 residues. The J segment lost 5 bases and the V segment lost 3 bases, leaving 3 bases of the junction unmatched. The CDR3, as DNA: TGTGCCAGCTCACCGGGGACAGGGGAGACTGAAGCTTTCTTT. Residues: CASSPGTGETEAFF.

This clone came up a few times. V usage is TRBV6-1 and J usage is TRBJ1-1; no firm D call. The V and J ends lost 1 base and 7 bases respectively, with 13 bases between them. The CDR3 length is 14 residues. Germline loops: CDR1 MNHNS, CDR2 SASEGT. The CDR3 DNA sequence: TGTGCCAGCAGTGAAGTGTGGGAGAGCTTTGAAGCTTTCTTT. Translating it yields CASSEVWESFEAFF.

The chain joins TRBV9 to TRBJ1-1; 10 bases align to TRBD1. The J segment lost 4 bases and the V segment lost 3 bases, leaving 6 bases of the junction unmatched. The CDR3 spans 15 residues. Germline V gene data show CDR1 as SGDLS and CDR2 as YYNGEE. The DNA for the CDR3 is TGTGCCAGCAGCGGTCCGGGACAGGGGACCACTGAAGCTTTCTTT. Protein sequence: CASSGPGQGTTEAFF.